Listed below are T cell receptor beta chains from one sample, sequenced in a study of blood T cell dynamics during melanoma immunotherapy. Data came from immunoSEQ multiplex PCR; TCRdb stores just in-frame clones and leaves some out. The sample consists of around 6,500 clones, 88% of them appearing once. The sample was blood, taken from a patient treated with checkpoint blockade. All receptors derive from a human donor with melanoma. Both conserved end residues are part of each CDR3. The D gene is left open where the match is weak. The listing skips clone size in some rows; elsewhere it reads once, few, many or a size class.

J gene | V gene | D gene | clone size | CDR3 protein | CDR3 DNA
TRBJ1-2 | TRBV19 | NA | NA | CASRRKYTGLSGYTF | TGTGCCAGTAGGCGTAAATATACAGGGCTAAGCGGCTACACCTTC
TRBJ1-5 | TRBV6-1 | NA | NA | CASSEGEGGQPQHF | TGTGCCAGCAGTGAGGGGGAGGGAGGTCAGCCCCAGCATTTT
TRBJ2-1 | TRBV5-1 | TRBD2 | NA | CASSPRGGSYNEQFF | TGCGCCAGCAGCCCCCGGGGGGGCTCCTACAATGAGCAGTTCTTC
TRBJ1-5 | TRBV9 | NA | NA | CASSVDPRRGGSNQPQHF | TGTGCCAGCAGCGTAGACCCCAGGCGGGGGGGAAGCAATCAGCCCCAGCATTTT
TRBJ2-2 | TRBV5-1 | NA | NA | CASSLGGNTGELFF | TGCGCCAGCAGCTTAGGAGGGAATACCGGGGAGCTGTTTTTT
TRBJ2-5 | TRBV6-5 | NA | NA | CASRRRGGSLETQYF | TGTGCCAGCAGACGGCGAGGGGGTAGTTTGGAGACCCAGTACTTC
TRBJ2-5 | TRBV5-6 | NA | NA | CASSLVARDQETQYF | TGTGCCAGCAGCTTGGTGGCCAGGGACCAAGAGACCCAGTACTTC
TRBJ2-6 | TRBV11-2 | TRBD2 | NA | CASSLEHPSAGGGLTF | TGTGCCAGCAGCTTAGAACACCCCTCGGCGGGAGGGGGCCTGACTTTC
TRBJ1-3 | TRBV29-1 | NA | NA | CSVDMAGSGNTIYF | TGCAGCGTTGACATGGCGGGGTCTGGAAACACCATATATTTT
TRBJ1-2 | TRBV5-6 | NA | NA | CASSLGTAYYGYTF | TGTGCCAGCAGCTTGGGGACAGCTTACTATGGCTACACCTTC
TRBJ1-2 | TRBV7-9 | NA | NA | CASSFVQGENGYTF | TGTGCCAGCAGCTTCGTGCAGGGTGAAAACGGCTACACCTTC
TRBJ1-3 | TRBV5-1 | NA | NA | CASSLSGTTGNTIYF | TGCGCCAGCAGCTTATCCGGGACGACTGGAAACACCATATATTTT
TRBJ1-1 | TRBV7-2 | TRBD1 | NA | CASSIQQGAGEAFF | TGTGCCAGCAGCATTCAACAGGGGGCGGGTGAAGCTTTCTTT
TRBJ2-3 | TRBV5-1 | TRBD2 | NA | CASSLRTSGGSDTQYF | TGCGCCAGCAGCCTACGGACTAGCGGGGGATCAGATACGCAGTATTTT
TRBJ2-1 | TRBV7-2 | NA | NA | CASSLPAENEQFF | TGTGCCAGCAGCCTACCCGCAGAGAATGAGCAGTTCTTC
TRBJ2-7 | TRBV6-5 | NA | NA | CASSFRARYEQYF | TGTGCCAGCAGTTTCCGGGCCCGCTACGAGCAGTACTTC
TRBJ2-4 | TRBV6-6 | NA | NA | CASSRPKNIQYF | TGTGCCAGCAGCCGCCCAAAAAACATTCAGTACTTC
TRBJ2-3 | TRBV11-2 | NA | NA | CATLPSRVGISTDTQYF | TGTGCCACCTTGCCGTCCCGCGTAGGGATTAGCACAGATACGCAGTATTTT
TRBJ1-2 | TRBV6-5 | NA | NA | CASSYARGYGYTF | TGTGCCAGCAGTTACGCCAGGGGCTATGGCTACACCTTC
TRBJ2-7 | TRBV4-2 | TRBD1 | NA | CASSQDAGTGGYEQYF | TGTGCCAGCAGCCAAGATGCCGGGACAGGGGGCTACGAGCAGTACTTC
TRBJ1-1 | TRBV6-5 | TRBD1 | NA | CASRGTGEGAFF | TGTGCCAGCAGGGGAACAGGGGAGGGCGCTTTCTTT
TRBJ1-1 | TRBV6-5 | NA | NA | CASSFSSNTEAFF | TGTGCCAGCAGTTTTTCCAGTAACACTGAAGCTTTCTTT
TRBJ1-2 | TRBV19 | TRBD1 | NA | CASWGQRLVTYGYTF | TGTGCCAGTTGGGGACAGCGCCTCGTTACCTATGGCTACACCTTC
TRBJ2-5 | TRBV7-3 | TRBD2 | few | CASSRGLAGETQYF | TGTGCCAGCAGCCGGGGACTAGCGGGGGAGACCCAGTACTTC
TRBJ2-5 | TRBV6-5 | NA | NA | CASRGRPYQETQYF | TGTGCCAGCAGGGGCCGACCGTACCAAGAGACCCAGTACTTC
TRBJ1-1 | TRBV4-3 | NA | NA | CASSQDQWGGTEAFF | TGCGCCAGCAGCCAAGATCAGTGGGGGGGCACTGAAGCTTTCTTT
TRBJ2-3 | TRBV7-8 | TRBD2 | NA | CASSLRLAGLTDTQYF | TGTGCCAGCAGCTTAAGACTAGCGGGGCTGACAGATACGCAGTATTTT
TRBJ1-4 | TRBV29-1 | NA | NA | CSVELDNEKLFF | TGCAGCGTTGAATTAGATAATGAAAAACTGTTTTTT
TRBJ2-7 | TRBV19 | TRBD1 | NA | CASSPGTGAYEQYF | TGTGCCAGTAGTCCAGGGACAGGGGCCTACGAGCAGTACTTC